Following are 6 T cell receptor beta chains from one sample sequenced in a study of cytomegalovirus exposure and HLA in healthy donors. The PCR ran on 60 Vbeta and 13 Jbeta primers. The data were produced by immunoSEQ multiplex PCR, yet TCRdb's version contains in-frame clones alone and is incomplete. In the table there are 60,000 or so clones, 77% of which are singletons. Sequencing was performed on PBMCs. These receptors all stem from a female donor in good health and CMV-seronegative.

The rearrangement links TRBV18 to TRBJ1-5; a weak D match, TRBD1 (6 bases). Germline lookup yields CDR1 KGHSH and CDR2 LQKENI. This CDR3 comprises 13 residues. V was clipped by 5 bases and J by 3 bases, with 8 bases between them. This CDR3 reads CASSGQHNQPQHF. The CDR3 DNA reads TGTGCCAGCTCAGGACAGCACAATCAGCCCCAGCATTTT.

The chain is built from TRBV27 and TRBJ2-7, with 9 bases that match TRBD2. The CDR3 contains 15 residues. After removal of 6 bases from V and 3 bases from J, the junction contained 9 bases not matched to a gene. Germline V CDR1 and CDR2: MNHEY, SMNVEV (reference sequence). This chain's CDR3 is CASSTTSGDYYEQYF. As DNA, the CDR3 is TGTGCCAGCAGCACGACTAGCGGTGACTACTACGAGCAGTACTTC.

The chain carries TRBV11-1 and TRBJ2-4; 8 nucleotides match TRBD1. Germline V gene data show CDR1 as SGHAT and CDR2 as FQDESV (reference sequence). V was pared by 5 bases and J by 9 bases, with 6 bases of the junction left unmatched. The CDR3 contains 13 residues. Written as DNA, the CDR3 is TGTGCCAGCAGCCAGGGACAGGCGACCATTCAGTACTTC. Its translation is CASSQGQATIQYF.

The rearrangement links TRBV5-1 to TRBJ2-7; D may be TRBD1 (6 bases). V was trimmed by 1 base and J by 2 bases, leaving 16 bases between them. CDR1 SGHRS and CDR2 YFSETQ come from the germline V gene. The CDR3 runs to 16 residues. The CDR3 DNA sequence: TGCGCCAGCAGCTTGAGGCCTACAGGGATGCCCTACGAGCAGTACTTC. This sequence encodes CASSLRPTGMPYEQYF.

This clone was found once. This sequence joins TRBV2 and TRBJ1-4; no clear D gene. Germline V gene sequence: CDR1 SNHLY, CDR2 FYNNEI. V shed 10 bases and J shed 4 bases, with 22 bases lying between them. CDR3 length: 16 amino acids. The CDR3 bases are TGTGCCAACCCGCACTCGACGGCGGCTTGTAATGAAAAACTGTTTTTT. Translated, it gives CANPHSTAACNEKLFF.

This chain uses TRBV29-1 with TRBJ2-7, with D tentatively TRBD2 (7 bases). CDR1 is SQVTM, CDR2 ANQGSEA, per germline. The CDR3 runs 12 residues. Trimming took off 6 bases at V and 9 bases at J, with 18 bases between the two ends. CDR3: CSVAGHAGWQYF. The CDR3, as DNA: TGCAGCGTAGCGGGACACGCCGGCTGGCAGTACTTC.